In its sample, the clone carrying this T cell receptor (beta chain) was seen a few times. Profiled with immunoSEQ multiplex PCR; TCRdb holds only in-frame clones, not every one. The table shows 90,000 or so clones, with approximately 85% occurring only once. The record originates from a study of blood T cell repertoires in COVID-19. Study in general: Samples taken during acute and convalescent COVID-19 were collected in the United States, Italy and Spain.

The TCR sequence derives from a human donor in a cohort sampled during active COVID-19. The specimen was peripheral blood.

The CDR3 coding sequence is TGTGCCAGCAGCCCTGGACAGGGTTTCTCCTATAATTCACCCCTCCACTTT. It yields the protein CASSPGQGFSYNSPLHF. The gene calls are TRBV7-2 and TRBJ1-6; 8 nucleotides line up with TRBD1. The V gene end was trimmed by 5 bases and the J gene end by 0 bases; junction bases not matched to a gene: 6. Germline CDR1 and CDR2: SGHTA and FQGNSA. The length of the CDR3 is 17 residues.